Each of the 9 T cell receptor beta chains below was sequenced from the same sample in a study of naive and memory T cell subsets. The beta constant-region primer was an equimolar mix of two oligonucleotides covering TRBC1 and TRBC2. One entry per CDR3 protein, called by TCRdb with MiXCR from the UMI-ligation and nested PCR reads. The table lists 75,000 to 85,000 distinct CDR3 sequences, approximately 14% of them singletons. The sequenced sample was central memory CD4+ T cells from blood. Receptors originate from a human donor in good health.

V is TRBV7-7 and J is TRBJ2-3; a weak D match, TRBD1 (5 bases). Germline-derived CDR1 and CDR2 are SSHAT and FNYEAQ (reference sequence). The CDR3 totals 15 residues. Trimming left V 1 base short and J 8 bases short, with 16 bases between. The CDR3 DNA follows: TGTGCCAGCAGCTTAGGGTTAACAACAGGATCTACGCAGTATTTT. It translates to CASSLGLTTGSTQYF.

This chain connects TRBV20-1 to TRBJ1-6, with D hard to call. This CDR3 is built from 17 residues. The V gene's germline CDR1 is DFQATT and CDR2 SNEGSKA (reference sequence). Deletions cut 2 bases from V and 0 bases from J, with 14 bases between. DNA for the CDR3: TGCAGTGCTAGAAGATATACCGCAAGCTCCTATAATTCACCCCTCCACTTT. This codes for CSARRYTASSYNSPLHF.

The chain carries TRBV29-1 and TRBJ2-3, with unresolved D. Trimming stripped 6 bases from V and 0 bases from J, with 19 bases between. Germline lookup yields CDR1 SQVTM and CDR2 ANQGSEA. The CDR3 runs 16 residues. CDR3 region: CSVGSNARTSTDTQYF. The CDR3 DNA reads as TGCAGCGTCGGATCTAACGCGAGAACTAGCACAGATACGCAGTATTTT.

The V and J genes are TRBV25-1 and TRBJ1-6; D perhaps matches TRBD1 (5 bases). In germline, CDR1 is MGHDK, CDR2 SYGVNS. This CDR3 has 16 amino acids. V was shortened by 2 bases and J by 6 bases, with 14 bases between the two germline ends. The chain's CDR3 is CASSEGAGSTNSPLHF. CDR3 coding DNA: TGTGCCAGCAGTGAAGGCGCAGGGTCAACTAATTCACCCCTCCACTTT.

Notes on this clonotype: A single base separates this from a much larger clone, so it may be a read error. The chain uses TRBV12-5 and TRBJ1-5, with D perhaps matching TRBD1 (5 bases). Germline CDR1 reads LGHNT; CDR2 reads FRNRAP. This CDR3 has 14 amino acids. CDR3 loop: CVSGSFGGVWPQHF. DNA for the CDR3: TGTGTTAGTGGTTCGTTCGGGGGAGTGTGGCCCCAGCATTTT.

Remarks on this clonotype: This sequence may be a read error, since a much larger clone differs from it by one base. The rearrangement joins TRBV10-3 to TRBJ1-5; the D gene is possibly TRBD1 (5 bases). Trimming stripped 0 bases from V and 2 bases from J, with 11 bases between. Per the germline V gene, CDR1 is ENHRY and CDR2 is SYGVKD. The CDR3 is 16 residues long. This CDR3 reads CAISESMGDGNQPQHF. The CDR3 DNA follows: TGTGCCATCAGTGAGTCGATGGGGGATGGCAATCAGCCCCAGCATTTT.

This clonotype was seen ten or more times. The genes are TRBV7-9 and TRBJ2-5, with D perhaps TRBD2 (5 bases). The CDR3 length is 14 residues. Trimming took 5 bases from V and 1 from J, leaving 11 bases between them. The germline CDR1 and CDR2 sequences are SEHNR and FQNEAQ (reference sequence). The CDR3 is CASSLSRGQETQYF. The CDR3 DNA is TGTGCCAGCAGCCTTAGCCGGGGCCAAGAGACCCAGTACTTC.

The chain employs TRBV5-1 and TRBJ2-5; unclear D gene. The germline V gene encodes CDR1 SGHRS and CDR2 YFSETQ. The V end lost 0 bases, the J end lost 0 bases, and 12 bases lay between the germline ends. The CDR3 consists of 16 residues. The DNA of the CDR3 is TGCGCCAGCAGCTTGGGCTCTCCGGCAGACCAAGAGACCCAGTACTTC. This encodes CASSLGSPADQETQYF.

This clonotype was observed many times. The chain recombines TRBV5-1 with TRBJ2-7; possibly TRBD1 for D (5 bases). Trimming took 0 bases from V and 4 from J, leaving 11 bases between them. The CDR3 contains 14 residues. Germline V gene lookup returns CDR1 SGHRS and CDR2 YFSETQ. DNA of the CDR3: TGCGCCAGCAGCTTGGACCAGGGTACGTACGAGCAGTACTTC. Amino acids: CASSLDQGTYEQYF. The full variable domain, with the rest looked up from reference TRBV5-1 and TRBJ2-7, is KAGVTQTPRYLIKTRGQQVTLSCSPISGHRSVSWYQQTPGQGLQFLFEYFSETQRNKGNFPGRFSGRQFSNSRSEMNVSTLELGDSALYLCASSLDQGTYEQYFGPGTRLTVT.